These 29 T cell receptor beta chains were all obtained from the same sample, sequenced in a study of cytomegalovirus exposure and HLA in healthy donors. TCRdb's copy holds only in-frame clones and misses some; the assay was immunoSEQ multiplex PCR. In the table there are approximately 58,000 clones, roughly 91% of which are singletons. Sequencing was carried out using PBMCs. The receptors shown here come from a woman aged 30 to 39 in good health and CMV-seronegative.

The gene calls are TRBV5-1 and TRBJ2-5; 12 bases line up with TRBD2. Per the germline V gene, CDR1 is SGHRS and CDR2 is YFSETQ. With V trimmed by 0 bases and J by 4 bases, 4 bases remained unmatched. CDR3 length: 16 amino acids. CDR3 loop: CASSLELAGGTETQYF. The CDR3 bases are TGCGCCAGCAGCTTGGAACTAGCGGGAGGCACAGAGACCCAGTACTTC.

The rearrangement links TRBV6-1 to TRBJ2-7, with 7 bases identical to TRBD1. CDR1 is MNHNS and CDR2 is SASEGT in the germline V gene. The CDR3 is 14 residues long. Trimming took 6 bases from V and 3 from J; bases not matched to a gene: 8. The CDR3 protein is CASRAGTDSYEQYF. The CDR3 DNA follows: TGTGCCAGCAGGGCCGGGACAGACAGCTACGAGCAGTACTTC.

The chain recombines TRBV30 with TRBJ2-3; TRBD2 might be the D (6 bases). The CDR3 runs to 14 residues. Deletions cut 4 bases from V and 0 bases from J, with 11 bases between. Germline-derived CDR1 and CDR2 are GTSNPN and SVGIG (reference sequence). Written as DNA, the CDR3 is TGTGCCTGGATCAGGAGCGGGAGCACAGATACGCAGTATTTT. It is translated as CAWIRSGSTDTQYF.

This clone was recorded a few times. The chain employs TRBV19 and TRBJ2-7, with a tentative D call TRBD1 (5 bases). The germline V and J ends were trimmed by 6 bases and 3 bases, with 12 bases remaining between them. The CDR3 runs to 13 residues. In germline, CDR1 is LNHDA, CDR2 SQIVND (reference sequence). The CDR3 DNA sequence: TGTGCCAGTAGCCCGACAGCTTTCTACGAGCAGTACTTC. Translated: CASSPTAFYEQYF.

V gene TRBV18 combines with J gene TRBJ2-1; the match to TRBD1 covers 8 bases. This CDR3 is 15 amino acids long. Germline assignment: CDR1 KGHSH and CDR2 LQKENI. V lost 5 bases, J lost 0 bases, and 3 bases stayed unmatched. In nucleotides, the CDR3 is TGTGCCAGCTCATCTGACAGGGGCTCCTACAATGAGCAGTTCTTC. The encoded protein is CASSSDRGSYNEQFF.

This rearrangement joins TRBV4-2 to TRBJ2-1; 10 bases agree with TRBD2. Per the germline V gene, CDR1 is LGHNA and CDR2 is YNFKEQ. The CDR3 is 16 residues long. V was pared by 1 base and J by 4 bases, with 4 bases of the junction left unmatched. This CDR3 reads CASSQVAGGLYNEQFF. The CDR3 region has the DNA TGTGCCAGCAGCCAAGTAGCGGGAGGCCTTTACAATGAGCAGTTCTTC.

The rearrangement links TRBV25-1 to TRBJ1-1; perhaps TRBD1 as D (5 bases). The length of the CDR3 is 15 residues. From germline, CDR1 is MGHDK and CDR2 SYGVNS. The V gene lost 1 base and the J gene lost 0 bases, with 9 bases spanning the gap. The CDR3: CASSEWGSMNTEAFF. CDR3 DNA: TGTGCCAGCAGTGAATGGGGCAGCATGAACACTGAAGCTTTCTTT.

The chain links TRBV28 to TRBJ1-2, with D maybe TRBD1 (6 bases). This CDR3 comprises 16 residues. Germline loops: CDR1 MDHEN, CDR2 SYDVKM. The V end was cut by 5 bases, the J end by 2 bases, with 18 bases between. The DNA of the CDR3 is TGTGCCAGCAGTCCATTCCCCAGGGGACGGAACTATGGCTACACCTTC. The encoded protein is CASSPFPRGRNYGYTF.

The rearrangement joins TRBV5-4 to TRBJ2-7; D is uncertain. Trimming took 3 bases from V and 4 from J, leaving 5 bases between them. Germline V gives CDR1 SGHNT, CDR2 YYREEE (reference sequence). The CDR3 covers 11 residues. The CDR3 spells CASSSQYEQYF. The CDR3 DNA follows: TGTGCCAGCAGCTCACAATACGAGCAGTACTTC.

The CDR3 DNA follows: TGTGCCAGTAGTATGGGGCCGAAGGGCTACACCTTC. This codes for CASSMGPKGYTF. This chain uses TRBV19 with TRBJ1-2, with a weak D call TRBD1 (5 bases). The length of the CDR3 is 12 residues. V shed 3 bases and J shed 8 bases, with 10 bases lying between them. Germline loops: CDR1 LNHDA, CDR2 SQIVND (reference sequence).

J is TRBJ2-7 and V is TRBV7-9; tentative D call: TRBD2 (5 bases). Trimming stripped 4 bases from V and 0 bases from J, with 10 bases between. The CDR3 runs 14 residues. The V gene's germline CDR1 is SEHNR and CDR2 FQNEAQ (reference sequence). CDR3 coding DNA: TGTGCCAGCAGCTCCACCGGACTCTCCTACGAGCAGTACTTC. Protein sequence: CASSSTGLSYEQYF.

This chain joins TRBV14 and TRBJ2-7; a weak D match, TRBD2 (5 bases). This CDR3 is 16 amino acids long. Trimming stripped 4 bases from V and 4 bases from J, with 20 bases between. Germline values: CDR1 SGHDN, CDR2 FVKESK. The CDR3 protein is CASSPLNGLVIYEQYF. As DNA, the CDR3 is TGTGCCAGCAGCCCGCTAAACGGACTGGTAATTTACGAGCAGTACTTC.

The J gene is TRBJ2-1, the V gene TRBV30; TRBD2 aligns across 8 bases. V lost 4 bases to trimming and J lost 16 bases; unmatched junction nucleotides: 12. CDR3 length equals 12 residues. Germline V lookup: CDR1 GTSNPN, CDR2 SVGIG (reference sequence). The CDR3: CAWILPGGGFFF. The CDR3 DNA is TGTGCCTGGATTCTTCCGGGAGGGGGTTTTTTCTTC. Filled out from reference TRBV30 and TRBJ2-1, the complete variable domain reads SQTIHQWPATLVQPVGSPLSLECTVEGTSNPNLYWYRQAAGRGLQLLFYSVGIGQISSEVPQNLSASRPQDRQFILSSKKLLLSDSGFYLCAWILPGGGFFFGPGTRLTVL.

This chain uses TRBV19 with TRBJ2-5; a possible D gene is TRBD2 (6 bases). The V end was cut by 3 bases, the J end by 12 bases, with 20 bases between. CDR3 length: 14 amino acids. Germline CDR1 is LNHDA and CDR2 is SQIVND (reference sequence). CDR3 in amino acids: CASSMGVRASAKYF. CDR3 in DNA: TGTGCCAGTAGTATGGGTGTTCGGGCTAGCGCGAAGTACTTC.

The chain carries TRBV15 and TRBJ2-1; no reliable D call. This CDR3 is built from 14 residues. Germline V CDR1 and CDR2: LNHNV, YYDKDF (reference sequence). With 0 bases removed from V and 7 bases from J, the gap between germline ends came to 10 bases. In DNA, the CDR3 is TGTGCCACCAGCAGAGATCCCCTCCTAAATGAGCAGTTCTTC. Translated, it gives CATSRDPLLNEQFF.

J is TRBJ2-1 and V is TRBV5-1; possibly TRBD2 for D (5 bases). Trimming cost V 0 bases and J 7 bases, with 17 bases left between them. The CDR3 loop spans 16 amino acids. Germline-derived CDR1 and CDR2 are SGHRS and YFSETQ. The CDR3 sequence: CASSLERVPRTNEQFF. Written as DNA, the CDR3 is TGCGCCAGCAGCTTGGAGAGGGTGCCACGGACGAATGAGCAGTTCTTC.

The genes are TRBV19 and TRBJ2-7; TRBD2 agrees at 7 bases. The J segment lost 0 bases and the V segment lost 4 bases, leaving 3 bases of the junction unmatched. CDR1 and CDR2 (germline): LNHDA, SQIVND (reference sequence). This CDR3 contains 14 residues. CDR3 in amino acids: CASSTQRDSYEQYF. In DNA, the CDR3 is TGTGCCAGTAGTACCCAGCGGGACTCCTACGAGCAGTACTTC.

This chain joins TRBV6-5 and TRBJ1-5; 10 positions agree with TRBD1. Trimming took 10 bases from V and 7 from J; bases not matched to a gene: 10. The CDR3 has 14 residues. Germline V lookup: CDR1 MNHEY, CDR2 SVGAGI. The CDR3 loop reads CAINPTGGWQPQHF. CDR3 sequence (DNA): TGTGCCATTAACCCGACAGGGGGCTGGCAGCCCCAGCATTTT.

The rearrangement uses TRBV6-7 and TRBJ2-1; perhaps TRBD1 as D (6 bases). TRBV6-7 is flagged as an ORF with uncertain function. V was pared by 7 bases and J by 2 bases, with 24 bases between. This CDR3 is built from 18 residues. The CDR3 nucleotides are TGTGCCAGCACCCCGATCCCGACAGGCCCCCAAGCCTACAATGAGCAGTTCTTC. Encoded protein: CASTPIPTGPQAYNEQFF.

This clone showed up just once. The chain carries TRBV2 and TRBJ2-1; TRBD1 agrees at 9 bases. The germline V gene encodes CDR1 SNHLY and CDR2 FYNNEI. V shed 6 bases and J 3 bases; nucleotides not matched to a gene: 9. The CDR3 has 16 amino acids. The CDR3 region has the DNA TGTGCCAGCAGACACGACAGGGGGAATCGCTACAATGAGCAGTTCTTC. It is translated as CASRHDRGNRYNEQFF.

The chain uses TRBV7-8 and TRBJ1-1, with D tentatively TRBD1 (5 bases). The CDR3 sequence is 13 residues long. The V gene lost 4 bases and the J gene lost 6 bases, with 12 bases spanning the gap. The germline V gene encodes CDR1 SGHVS and CDR2 FQNEAQ. The chain's CDR3 is CASSSIQGSEAFF. As DNA, the CDR3 is TGTGCCAGCAGCTCCATCCAGGGCTCTGAAGCTTTCTTT. Supplemented by reference TRBV7-8 and TRBJ1-1, the full variable domain reads GAGVSQSPRYKVAKRGQDVALRCDPISGHVSLFWYQQALGQGPEFLTYFQNEAQLDKSGLPSDRFFAERPEGSVSTLKIQRTQQEDSAVYLCASSSIQGSEAFFGQGTRLTVV.

CDR3 in amino acids: CASSASGRNEQYF. CDR3 DNA: TGCGCCAGCAGCGCTAGCGGGAGAAACGAGCAGTACTTC. The rearrangement joins TRBV5-1 to TRBJ2-7, with 10 bases matching TRBD2. With V trimmed by 4 bases and J by 5 bases, 3 bases remained unmatched. Germline V gene sequence: CDR1 SGHRS, CDR2 YFSETQ. The CDR3 consists of 13 residues.

In this sample, this clone turned up once. The V gene is TRBV6-5, the J gene TRBJ2-7, with D perhaps TRBD2 (5 bases). Trimming took 7 bases from V and 5 from J, leaving 21 bases between them. Germline V gives CDR1 MNHEY, CDR2 SVGAGI. This CDR3 contains 15 residues. The CDR3 bases are TGTGCCAGCACCAACGGACTTTTCCACCTTGACGAGCAGTACTTC. Translating gives CASTNGLFHLDEQYF.

This sequence joins TRBV7-2 and TRBJ2-7, with 9 nucleotides matching TRBD1. The CDR3 consists of 14 residues. J was trimmed by 6 bases and V by 1 base; bases with no gene match: 4. CDR1 and CDR2 (germline): SGHTA, FQGNSA. CDR3 region: CASSLGTGAGEQYF. CDR3 bases: TGTGCCAGCAGCTTAGGGACAGGGGCAGGCGAGCAGTACTTC.

This sequence joins TRBV27 and TRBJ1-5; no firm D call. This CDR3 is built from 10 residues. V shed 4 bases and J shed 11 bases, with 6 bases lying between them. CDR1 MNHEY and CDR2 SMNVEV come from the germline V gene (reference sequence). CDR3: CASSCSSQHF. Written as DNA, the CDR3 is TGTGCCAGCAGTTGCAGTTCCCAGCATTTT.

The table lists this clone with a count of one. CDR3 sequence (DNA): TGTGCCATCAAAGCGCAGGGAGGCCATGACTATGGCTACACCTTC. Encoded protein: CAIKAQGGHDYGYTF. This chain links TRBV10-3 with TRBJ1-2; perhaps TRBD1 as D (5 bases). Germline CDR1 reads ENHRY; CDR2 reads SYGVKD. The CDR3 spans 15 residues. The V and J ends lost 7 bases and 3 bases respectively, with 18 bases between them.

J is TRBJ2-3 and V is TRBV18; 11 positions match TRBD2. V was pared by 0 bases and J by 4 bases, with 6 bases of the junction left unmatched. Germline V gene data show CDR1 as KGHSH and CDR2 as LQKENI. The CDR3 spans 17 residues. The CDR3 DNA is TGTGCCAGCTCACCACCGGGGCTAGCGGGAGGTGCAGATACGCAGTATTTT. This gives the protein CASSPPGLAGGADTQYF.

This clone was seen a handful of times. The chain uses TRBV5-1 and TRBJ2-5; D perhaps matches TRBD2 (7 bases). Germline-derived CDR1 and CDR2 are SGHRS and YFSETQ. The CDR3 runs to 18 residues. V lost 1 base and J lost 2, with 21 bases in between. The chain's CDR3 is CASSLQGWSRGLQETQYF. CDR3 nucleotide sequence: TGCGCCAGCAGCTTGCAGGGCTGGTCGCGGGGGCTACAAGAGACCCAGTACTTC.

This clone showed up just a few times. For the CDR3, the DNA is TGTGCCAGCAGTTCGCCGTTTAGAACTATGTCCGGGGAGCTGTTTTTT. It translates to CASSSPFRTMSGELFF. The chain recombines TRBV5-5 with TRBJ2-2, with D unclear. Germline V gene sequence: CDR1 SGHKS, CDR2 YYEKEE (reference sequence). CDR3 length: 16 amino acids. The V end lost 5 bases, the J end lost 6 bases, and 20 bases lay between the germline ends.